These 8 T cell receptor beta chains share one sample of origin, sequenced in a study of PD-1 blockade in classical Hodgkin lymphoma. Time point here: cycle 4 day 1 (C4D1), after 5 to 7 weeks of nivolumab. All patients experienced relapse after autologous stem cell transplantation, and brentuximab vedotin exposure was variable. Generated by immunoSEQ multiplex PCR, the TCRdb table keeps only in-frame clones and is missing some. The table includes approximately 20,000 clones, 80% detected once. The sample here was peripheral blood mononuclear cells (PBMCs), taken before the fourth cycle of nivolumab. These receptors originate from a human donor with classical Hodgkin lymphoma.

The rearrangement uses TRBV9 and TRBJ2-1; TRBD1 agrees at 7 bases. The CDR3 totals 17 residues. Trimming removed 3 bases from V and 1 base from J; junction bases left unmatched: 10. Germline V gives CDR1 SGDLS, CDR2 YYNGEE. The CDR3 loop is CASSALSGRGSYNEQFF. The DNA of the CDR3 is TGTGCCAGCAGCGCTCTGTCTGGCAGGGGGTCCTACAATGAGCAGTTCTTC.

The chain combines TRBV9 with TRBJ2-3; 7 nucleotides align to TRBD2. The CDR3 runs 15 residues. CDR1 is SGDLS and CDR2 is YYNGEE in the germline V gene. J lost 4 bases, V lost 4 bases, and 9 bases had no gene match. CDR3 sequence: CASSPSGIIPDTQYF. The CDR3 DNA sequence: TGTGCCAGCAGCCCTAGCGGTATTATTCCAGATACGCAGTATTTT.

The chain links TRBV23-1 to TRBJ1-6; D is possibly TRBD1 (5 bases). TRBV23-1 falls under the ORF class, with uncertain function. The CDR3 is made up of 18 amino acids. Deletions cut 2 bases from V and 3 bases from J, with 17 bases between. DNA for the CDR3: TGCGCCAGCAGTCAAACCTTAAAAGGGGTCGTCTATAATTCACCCCTCCACTTT. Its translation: CASSQTLKGVVYNSPLHF.

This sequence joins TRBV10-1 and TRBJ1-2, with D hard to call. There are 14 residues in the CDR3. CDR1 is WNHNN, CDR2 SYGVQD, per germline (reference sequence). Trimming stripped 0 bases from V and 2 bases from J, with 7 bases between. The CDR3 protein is CASSESGSNYGYTF. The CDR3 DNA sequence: TGCGCCAGCAGTGAGTCGGGCAGCAACTATGGCTACACCTTC.

The CDR3 reads CASSLALDYNEQFF. The CDR3 DNA reads TGTGCCAGCAGCTTAGCTCTAGACTACAATGAGCAGTTCTTC. V is TRBV7-9 and J is TRBJ2-1; no clear D. V was clipped by 0 bases and J by 3 bases, with 6 bases between them. The CDR3 contains 14 residues. Germline loops: CDR1 SEHNR, CDR2 FQNEAQ (reference sequence).

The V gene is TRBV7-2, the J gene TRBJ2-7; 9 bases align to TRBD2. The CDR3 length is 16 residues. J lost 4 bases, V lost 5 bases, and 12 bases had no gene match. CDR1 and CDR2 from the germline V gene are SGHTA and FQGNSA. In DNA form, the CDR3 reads TGTGCCAGCAGCCGTGATACGACTAGCGGCAAATACGAGCAGTACTTC. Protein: CASSRDTTSGKYEQYF.

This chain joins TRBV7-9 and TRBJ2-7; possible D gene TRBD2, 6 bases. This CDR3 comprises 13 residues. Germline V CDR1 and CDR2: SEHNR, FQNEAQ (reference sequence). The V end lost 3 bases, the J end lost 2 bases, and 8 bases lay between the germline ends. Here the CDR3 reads CASSLAGTYEQYF. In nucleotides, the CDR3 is TGTGCCAGCAGCTTGGCGGGGACCTACGAGCAGTACTTC.

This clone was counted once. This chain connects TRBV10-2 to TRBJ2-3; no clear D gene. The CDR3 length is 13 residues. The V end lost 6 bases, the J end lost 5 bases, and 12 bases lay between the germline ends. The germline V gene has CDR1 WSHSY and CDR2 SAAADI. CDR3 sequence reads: CASRIEPGDTQYF. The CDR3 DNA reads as TGCGCCAGCAGGATCGAGCCCGGAGATACGCAGTATTTT.